This T cell receptor (beta chain) was identified during a study of OX40 agonist ivuxolimab in advanced cancers. Study background: At 82.7% male, the cohort had a mean age of roughly 60 years, ranging from roughly 20 to 90.

Assay used: immunoSEQ multiplex PCR; TCRdb lists only in-frame clones, some missing. The sample consists of 80,000 or so clones, about 88% of them appearing once. The clonotype comes from an adult with an advanced solid tumor such as melanoma, head and neck, liver or kidney cancer. The sample consisted of CD4+ or CD8+ T cells sorted from blood, taken in a trial of the OX40 agonist ivuxolimab.

The CDR3 sequence is CASSFRDSPEQYF. CDR3 sequence (DNA): TGTGCCAGCAGCTTCCGGGACTCCCCGGAGCAGTACTTC. The V call is TRBV5-6, the J call TRBJ2-7; D possibly corresponds to TRBD2 (6 bases). The V gene lost 2 bases and the J gene lost 7 bases, with 13 bases spanning the gap. CDR3 size: 13 residues. Germline V gene sequence: CDR1 SGHDT, CDR2 YYEEEE. Full variable domain (rest looked up from reference TRBV5-6 and TRBJ2-7): DAGVTQSPTHLIKTRGQQVTLRCSPKSGHDTVSWYQQALGQGPQFIFQYYEEEERQRGNFPDRFSGHQFPNYSSELNVNALLLGDSALYLCASSFRDSPEQYFGPGTRLTVT.